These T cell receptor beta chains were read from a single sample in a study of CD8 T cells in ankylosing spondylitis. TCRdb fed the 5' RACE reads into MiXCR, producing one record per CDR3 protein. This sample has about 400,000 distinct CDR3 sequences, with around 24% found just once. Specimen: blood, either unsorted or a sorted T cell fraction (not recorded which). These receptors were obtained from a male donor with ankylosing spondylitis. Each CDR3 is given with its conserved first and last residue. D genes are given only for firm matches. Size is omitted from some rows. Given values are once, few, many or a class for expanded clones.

CDR3 protein: CSVVLGLASWEQYF; CDR3 DNA: TGCAGCGTTGTACTTGGACTAGCTTCTTGGGAGCAGTACTTC; J gene: TRBJ2-7; D gene: TRBD2; V gene: TRBV29-1; clone size: few
CDR3 protein: CSATRLAGGLTTYEQYF; CDR3 DNA: TGCAGTGCTACTCGACTAGCGGGAGGGCTTACGACCTACGAGCAGTACTTC; J gene: TRBJ2-7; D gene: TRBD2; V gene: TRBV20-1; clone size: .
CDR3 protein: CSARDHLGFTKETQYF; CDR3 DNA: TGCAGTGCTAGAGATCACTTGGGCTTCACCAAAGAGACCCAGTACTTC; J gene: TRBJ2-5; D gene: .; V gene: TRBV20-1; clone size: .
CDR3 protein: CASRKAGAGVNEQFF; CDR3 DNA: TGTGCCAGCAGGAAAGCGGGAGCGGGAGTCAATGAGCAGTTCTTC; J gene: TRBJ2-1; D gene: TRBD2; V gene: TRBV25-1; clone size: many
CDR3 protein: CASSPDSVAYNEQFF; CDR3 DNA: TGTGCCAGCAGCCCGGACAGCGTGGCCTACAATGAGCAGTTCTTC; J gene: TRBJ2-1; D gene: .; V gene: TRBV7-9; clone size: few
CDR3 protein: CASSQPQGANTEAFF; CDR3 DNA: TGTGCCAGCAGCCAACCACAGGGGGCGAACACTGAAGCTTTCTTT; J gene: TRBJ1-1; D gene: TRBD1; V gene: TRBV16; clone size: .
CDR3 protein: CAGPTSGSGEQFF; CDR3 DNA: TGTGCCGGACCCACTAGCGGGAGTGGTGAGCAGTTCTTC; J gene: TRBJ2-1; D gene: TRBD2; V gene: TRBV30; clone size: .
CDR3 protein: CSSLQGSKTQYF; CDR3 DNA: TGCAGCTCGTTACAGGGTAGCAAGACCCAGTACTTC; J gene: TRBJ2-5; D gene: .; V gene: TRBV29-1; clone size: many
CDR3 protein: CSARVVEDGELFF; CDR3 DNA: TGCAGTGCTAGAGTGGTAGAAGACGGGGAGCTGTTTTTT; J gene: TRBJ2-2; D gene: .; V gene: TRBV20-1; clone size: .
CDR3 protein: CASSDAGQLGSGYTF; CDR3 DNA: TGTGCCAGCAGTGACGCGGGACAGCTTGGCAGTGGCTACACCTTC; J gene: TRBJ1-2; D gene: TRBD1; V gene: TRBV6-1; clone size: few
CDR3 protein: CASHSHDRAFF; CDR3 DNA: TGTGCCAGCCATTCCCACGACCGAGCTTTCTTT; J gene: TRBJ1-1; D gene: .; V gene: TRBV28; clone size: few
CDR3 protein: CASSFGRDAEQFF; CDR3 DNA: TGTGCCAGCAGCTTTGGGCGGGATGCTGAGCAGTTCTTC; J gene: TRBJ2-1; D gene: .; V gene: TRBV7-8; clone size: many
CDR3 protein: CSASWGAGEQPQHF; CDR3 DNA: TGCAGTGCTAGTTGGGGGGCAGGGGAACAGCCCCAGCATTTT; J gene: TRBJ1-5; D gene: .; V gene: TRBV20-1; clone size: few
CDR3 protein: CASSLMGLAGWNEQFF; CDR3 DNA: TGTGCCAGCAGCTTAATGGGACTAGCGGGATGGAATGAGCAGTTCTTC; J gene: TRBJ2-1; D gene: TRBD2; V gene: TRBV7-8; clone size: .
CDR3 protein: CASSQIGQPQHF; CDR3 DNA: TGTGCCAGCAGCCAAATCGGGCAGCCCCAGCATTTT; J gene: TRBJ1-5; D gene: .; V gene: TRBV3-1; clone size: few
CDR3 protein: CASSLDTNSYEQYF; CDR3 DNA: TGCGCCAGCAGCTTGGACACAAACTCCTACGAGCAGTACTTC; J gene: TRBJ2-7; D gene: .; V gene: TRBV5-1; clone size: .
CDR3 protein: CASSRGTGLDQPQHF; CDR3 DNA: TGTGCCAGCAGTCGCGGGACAGGGTTGGATCAGCCCCAGCATTTT; J gene: TRBJ1-5; D gene: TRBD1; V gene: TRBV27; clone size: few
CDR3 protein: CAISNDREGTQYF; CDR3 DNA: TGTGCCATCAGTAACGACAGGGAGGGTACGCAGTATTTT; J gene: TRBJ2-3; D gene: .; V gene: TRBV10-3; clone size: .
CDR3 protein: CATMGGSSYNEQFF; CDR3 DNA: TGTGCCACGATGGGGGGGAGCTCCTACAATGAGCAGTTCTTC; J gene: TRBJ2-1; D gene: TRBD2; V gene: TRBV2; clone size: .
CDR3 protein: CASRPGTALSPHEQFF; CDR3 DNA: TGTGCCAGCAGGCCCGGGACTGCCCTTTCTCCCCATGAGCAGTTCTTC; J gene: TRBJ2-1; D gene: .; V gene: TRBV2; clone size: few
CDR3 protein: CASTLTPQREFDEQFF; CDR3 DNA: TGTGCCAGCACCTTAACCCCCCAGCGGGAGTTCGATGAGCAGTTCTTC; J gene: TRBJ2-1; D gene: TRBD2; V gene: TRBV7-2; clone size: many
CDR3 protein: CASSIWTYRGPNSPLHF; CDR3 DNA: TGTGCCAGCAGCATTTGGACCTACAGGGGTCCCAATTCACCCCTCCACTTT; J gene: TRBJ1-6; D gene: TRBD1; V gene: TRBV11-2; clone size: .
CDR3 protein: CASTPMTLAGVDNEQFF; CDR3 DNA: TGTGCCAGCACCCCAATGACCCTAGCGGGAGTCGACAATGAGCAGTTCTTC; J gene: TRBJ2-1; D gene: TRBD2; V gene: TRBV7-2; clone size: .